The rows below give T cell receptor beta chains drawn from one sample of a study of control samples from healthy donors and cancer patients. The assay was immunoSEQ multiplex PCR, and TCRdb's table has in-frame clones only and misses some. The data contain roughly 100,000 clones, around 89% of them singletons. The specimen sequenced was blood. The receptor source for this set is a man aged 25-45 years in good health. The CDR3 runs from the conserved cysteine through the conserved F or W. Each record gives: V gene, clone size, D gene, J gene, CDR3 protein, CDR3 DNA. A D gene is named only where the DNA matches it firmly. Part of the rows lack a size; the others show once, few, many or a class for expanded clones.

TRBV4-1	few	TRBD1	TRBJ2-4	CASSQGVGARQGNIQYF	TGCGCCAGCAGCCAAGGGGTTGGGGCGAGACAGGGGAACATTCAGTACTTC
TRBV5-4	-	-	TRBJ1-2	CASSLGTVRFYGYTF	TGTGCCAGCAGCTTAGGGACCGTACGCTTCTATGGCTACACCTTC
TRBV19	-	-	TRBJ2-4	CASSTVFLATLAKNIQYF	TGTGCCAGTAGTACCGTCTTCCTAGCGACCCTAGCCAAAAACATTCAGTACTTC
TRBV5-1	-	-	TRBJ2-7	CASSLDGSPRYEQYF	TGCGCCAGCAGCTTGGACGGGAGCCCTCGCTACGAGCAGTACTTC
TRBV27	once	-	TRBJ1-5	CASSLSRDQPQHF	TGTGCCAGCAGTTTATCTAGGGACCAGCCCCAGCATTTT
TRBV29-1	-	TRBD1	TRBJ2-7	CSVPYGGQVSYEQYF	TGCAGCGTCCCTTATGGGGGACAGGTCTCCTACGAGCAGTACTTC
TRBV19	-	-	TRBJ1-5	CASSPPAYSNQPQHF	TGTGCCAGTAGTCCACCAGCTTATAGCAATCAGCCCCAGCATTTT
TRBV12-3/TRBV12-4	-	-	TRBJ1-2	CASRSYGYTF	TGTGCCAGCAGATCCTATGGCTACACCTTC
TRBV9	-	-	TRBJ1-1	CASSVYPGALEAFF	TGTGCCAGCAGCGTTTATCCAGGGGCCCTTGAAGCTTTCTTT
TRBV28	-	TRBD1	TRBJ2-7	CASSLTGGEQYF	TGTGCCAGCAGTTTGACAGGGGGCGAGCAGTACTTC
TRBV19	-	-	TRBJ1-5	CASSIGAGRQPQHF	TGTGCCAGTAGTATAGGGGCAGGGCGTCAGCCCCAGCATTTT
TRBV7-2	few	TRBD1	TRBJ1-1	CASSWRQGPTEAFF	TGTGCCAGCAGCTGGAGACAGGGGCCCACTGAAGCTTTCTTT
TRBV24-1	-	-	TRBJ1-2	CATSDPSRREYGYTF	TGTGCCACCAGTGATCCCTCGCGACGAGAGTATGGCTACACCTTC
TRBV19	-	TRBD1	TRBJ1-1	CASRTGGVGDTEAFF	TGTGCCAGTCGGACAGGAGGTGTCGGAGACACTGAAGCTTTCTTT
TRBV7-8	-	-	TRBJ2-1	CASSSFGAVYSEQFF	TGTGCCAGCAGCTCTTTTGGGGCCGTATACAGTGAGCAGTTCTTC
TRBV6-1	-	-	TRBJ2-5	CASSEVGRGETQYF	TGTGCCAGCAGTGAAGTGGGCCGGGGTGAGACCCAGTACTTC
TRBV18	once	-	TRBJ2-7	CASSPSGNYEQYF	TGTGCCAGCTCACCGTCTGGAAACTACGAGCAGTACTTC
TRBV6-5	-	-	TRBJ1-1	CASHARERNTEAFF	TGTGCCAGCCACGCGAGGGAACGGAACACTGAAGCTTTCTTT
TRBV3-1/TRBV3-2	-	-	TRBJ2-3	CASSQDLQGTTDTQYF	TGTGCCAGCAGCCAAGATCTCCAAGGTACCACAGATACGCAGTATTTT
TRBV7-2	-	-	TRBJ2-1	CASSLGHGSNEQFF	TGTGCCAGCAGCTTAGGACACGGGAGCAATGAGCAGTTCTTC
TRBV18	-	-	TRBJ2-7	CASSPGLQDYEQYF	TGTGCCAGCTCACCGGGACTCCAAGACTACGAGCAGTACTTC
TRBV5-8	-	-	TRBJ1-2	CASSLAKVAGYTF	TGTGCCAGCAGCTTGGCCAAGGTCGCTGGCTACACCTTC
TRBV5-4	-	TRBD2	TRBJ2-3	CASSSGTRSTDTQYF	TGTGCCAGCAGTTCCGGGACTAGGAGCACAGATACGCAGTATTTT
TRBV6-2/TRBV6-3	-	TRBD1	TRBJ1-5	CASSLLGQGNMAQHF	TGTGCCAGCAGTTTGCTCGGACAGGGGAATATGGCCCAGCATTTT
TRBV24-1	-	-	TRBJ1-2	CATSDQATGRGAKGYTF	TGTGCCACCAGTGATCAAGCAACAGGGAGAGGAGCTAAGGGTTACACCTTC
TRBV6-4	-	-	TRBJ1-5	CASSEIGGQPQHF	TGTGCCAGCAGTGAAATCGGGGGACAGCCCCAGCATTTT
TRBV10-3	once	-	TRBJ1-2	CAISGTPTPNYGYTF	TGTGCCATCAGTGGGACACCAACTCCTAACTATGGCTACACCTTC
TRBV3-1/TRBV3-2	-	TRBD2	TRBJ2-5	CASSKRGGRETQYF	TGTGCCTCATCGAAGAGGGGCGGGAGAGAGACCCAGTACTTC
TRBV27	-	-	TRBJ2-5	CASSLLGKKETQYF	TGTGCCAGCAGTTTATTGGGGAAAAAAGAGACCCAGTACTTC
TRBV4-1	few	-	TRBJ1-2	CASSQVSGNYGYTF	TGCGCCAGCAGCCAAGTGTCCGGCAACTATGGCTACACCTTC
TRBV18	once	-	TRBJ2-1	CASSPRDEQFF	TGTGCCAGCTCACCTAGGGATGAGCAGTTCTTC
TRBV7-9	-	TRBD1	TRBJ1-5	CASSGTGGQPQHF	TGTGCCAGCAGCGGGACAGGGGGTCAGCCCCAGCATTTT
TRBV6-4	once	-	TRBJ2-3	CASSDSDTDTQYF	TGTGCCAGCAGTGACTCGGACACAGATACGCAGTATTTT
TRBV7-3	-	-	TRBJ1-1	CASSPGRTMNTEAFF	TGTGCCAGCAGTCCAGGGCGGACTATGAACACTGAAGCTTTCTTT
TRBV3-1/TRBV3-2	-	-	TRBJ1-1	CASSQGSGNTLNTEAFF	TGTGCCAGCAGCCAAGGATCAGGGAATACTTTGAACACTGAAGCTTTCTTT
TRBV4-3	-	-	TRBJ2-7	CASSQDLGSYEQYF	TGCGCCAGCAGCCAAGATCTTGGGTCCTACGAGCAGTACTTC
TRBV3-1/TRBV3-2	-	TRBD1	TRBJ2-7	CASSPQKGQGVPYEQYF	TGTGCCAGCAGCCCTCAAAAGGGACAGGGGGTTCCCTACGAGCAGTACTTC
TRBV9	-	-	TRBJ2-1	CASSGPLADPYNEQFF	TGTGCCAGCAGCGGGCCACTGGCGGATCCCTACAATGAGCAGTTCTTC
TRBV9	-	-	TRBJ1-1	CASSVTTGGRNTEAFF	TGTGCCAGCAGCGTAACGACCGGAGGGCGGAACACTGAAGCTTTCTTT
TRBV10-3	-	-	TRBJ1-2	CAISDYDRAPLYGYTF	TGTGCCATCAGTGATTACGACAGAGCCCCACTCTATGGCTACACCTTC
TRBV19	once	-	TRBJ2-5	CASSIRGKETQYF	TGTGCCAGTAGTATACGAGGGAAAGAGACCCAGTACTTC
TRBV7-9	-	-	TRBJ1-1	CASSPAGRYEAFF	TGTGCCAGCAGCCCTGCGGGACGGTATGAAGCTTTCTTT
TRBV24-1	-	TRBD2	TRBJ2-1	CATAGLAGDEQFF	TGTGCCACCGCGGGACTAGCAGGCGATGAGCAGTTCTTC
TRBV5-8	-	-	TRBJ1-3	CASSIGTAGNTIYF	TGTGCCAGCAGCATAGGGACGGCTGGAAACACCATATATTTT